This TCR beta chain was recorded in a study of CD8+ T cells in alopecia areata. Following RNA extraction, reverse transcription yielded cDNA that acted as the sequencing template. Profiling relied on immunoSEQ multiplex PCR, and the TCRdb table lists in-frame clones only, not all of them. Singletons are absent from the sample, which has around 100,000 clones. The table lists this clone with many counts. Genes here carry mouse names. The read terminates 4 residues before the CDR3 end, so the remaining end is supplied by the germline J gene. The V segment lost 0 bases and the J segment 1 base; nucleotides outside the gene matches: 2. Per germline, CDR1 MNHDT and CDR2 YYDKIL. There are 16 residues in the CDR3.

This TCR was sampled from a C3H/HeJ mouse with alopecia areata. The MHC haplotype recorded for the strain is H2-k. Sequencing used lesional skin. The chain links TRBV17 to TRBJ2-5, with 9 bases fitting TRBD2. CDR3 DNA (partial): TGTGCTAGCAGTAGAGAACTGGGGGGTTACCAAGAC. This translates into CASSRELGGYQD. The whole CDR3 reads CASSRELGGYQDTQYF. Looking up the rest from reference TRBV17 and TRBJ2-5 gives the full variable domain: DTTVKQNPRYKLARVGKPVNLICSQTMNHDTMYWYQKKPNQAPKLLLFYYDKILNREADTFEKFQSSRPNNSFCSLYIGSAGLEYSAMYLCASSRELGGYQDTQYFGPGTRLLVL.